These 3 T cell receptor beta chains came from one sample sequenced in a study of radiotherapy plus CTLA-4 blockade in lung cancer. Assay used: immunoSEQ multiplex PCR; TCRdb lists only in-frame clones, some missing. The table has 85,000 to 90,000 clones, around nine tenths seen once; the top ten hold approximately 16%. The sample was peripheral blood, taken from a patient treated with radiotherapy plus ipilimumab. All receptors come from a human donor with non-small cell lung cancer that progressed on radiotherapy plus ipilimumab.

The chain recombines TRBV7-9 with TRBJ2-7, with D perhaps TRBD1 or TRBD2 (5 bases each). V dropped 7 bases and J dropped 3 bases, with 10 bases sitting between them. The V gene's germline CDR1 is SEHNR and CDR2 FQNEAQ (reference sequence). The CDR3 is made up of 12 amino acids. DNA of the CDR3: TGTGCCAGCAACGGGGCGGGCTACGAGCAGTACTTC. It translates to CASNGAGYEQYF.

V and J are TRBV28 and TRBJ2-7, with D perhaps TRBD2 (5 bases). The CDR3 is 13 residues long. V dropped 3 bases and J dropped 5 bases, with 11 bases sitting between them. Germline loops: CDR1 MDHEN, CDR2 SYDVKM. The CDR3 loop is CASSLREGHEQYF. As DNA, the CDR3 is TGTGCCAGCAGTTTGAGGGAAGGACACGAGCAGTACTTC.

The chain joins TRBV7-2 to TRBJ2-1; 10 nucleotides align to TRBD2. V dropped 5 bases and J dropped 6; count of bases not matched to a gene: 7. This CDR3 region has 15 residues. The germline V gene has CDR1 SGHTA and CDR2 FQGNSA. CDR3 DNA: TGTGCCAGCAGCCTCTCCGGGACTAGCGTCAATGAGCAGTTCTTC. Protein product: CASSLSGTSVNEQFF.